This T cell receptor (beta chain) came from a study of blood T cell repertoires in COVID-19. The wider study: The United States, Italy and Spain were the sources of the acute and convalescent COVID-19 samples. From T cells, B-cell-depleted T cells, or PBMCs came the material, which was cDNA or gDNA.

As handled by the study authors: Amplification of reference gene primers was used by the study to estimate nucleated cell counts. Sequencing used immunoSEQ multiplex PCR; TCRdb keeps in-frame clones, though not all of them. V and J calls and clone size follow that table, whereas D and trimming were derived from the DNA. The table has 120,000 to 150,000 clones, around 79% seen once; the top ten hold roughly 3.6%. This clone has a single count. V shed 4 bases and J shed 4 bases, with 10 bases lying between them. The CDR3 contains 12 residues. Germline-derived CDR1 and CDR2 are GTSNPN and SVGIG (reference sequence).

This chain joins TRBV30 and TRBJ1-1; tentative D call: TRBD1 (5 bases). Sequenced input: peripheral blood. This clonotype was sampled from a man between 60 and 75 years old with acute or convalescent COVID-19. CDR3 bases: TGTGCCTGGACGGATAGGGGCACTGAAGCTTTCTTT. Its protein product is CAWTDRGTEAFF.